Presented here are 13 T cell receptor beta chains from one specimen sequenced in a study of PD-1 blockade in classical Hodgkin lymphoma. Generated by immunoSEQ multiplex PCR, the TCRdb table keeps only in-frame clones and is missing some. Among some 50,000 clones, around four fifths were seen once, and the ten largest hold approximately 12%. Specified time point: cycle 4 day 1 (C4D1), after 6 weeks of nivolumab. Each and every patient relapsed after autologous stem cell transplantation, and patients got differing brentuximab vedotin exposure. The input for sequencing was peripheral blood mononuclear cells (PBMCs), taken before the fourth cycle of nivolumab. These TCRs come from a human donor with classical Hodgkin lymphoma.

The rearrangement joins TRBV10-1 to TRBJ2-2; maybe TRBD2 (5 bases). CDR3 length: 13 residues. V was trimmed by 7 bases and J by 4 bases, leaving 10 bases between them. The germline CDR1 and CDR2 sequences are WNHNN and SYGVQD (reference sequence). CDR3 in DNA: TGCGCCAGCAATGCTGGAGGCACCGGGGAGCTGTTTTTT. Its translation is CASNAGGTGELFF.

This sequence joins TRBV9 and TRBJ2-2; D perhaps matches TRBD2 (5 bases). CDR3 size: 15 residues. Germline CDR1 reads SGDLS; CDR2 reads YYNGEE. V lost 2 bases and J 6 bases, leaving 14 bases between the germline ends. The DNA of the CDR3 is TGTGCCAGCAGCGTCGCGGGCCGAGAACCCGGGGAGCTGTTTTTT. The encoded protein is CASSVAGREPGELFF.

The chain carries TRBV7-9 and TRBJ1-4, with 7 positions matching TRBD1. V lost 7 bases and J lost 6; bases outside the gene matches: 5. The CDR3 sequence is 13 residues long. Germline assignment: CDR1 SEHNR and CDR2 FQNEAQ (reference sequence). CDR3 coding DNA: TGTGCCAGCAACCGGGACAGTGATGAAAAACTGTTTTTT. It specifies CASNRDSDEKLFF. Looking up the rest from reference TRBV7-9 and TRBJ1-4 gives the full variable domain: DTGVSQNPRHKITKRGQNVTFRCDPISEHNRLYWYRQTLGQGPEFLTYFQNEAQLEKSRLLSDRFSAERPKGSFSTLEIQRTEQGDSAMYLCASNRDSDEKLFFGSGTQLSVL.

V gene TRBV28 combines with J gene TRBJ1-2, with a tentative D call TRBD1 (6 bases). The V end was cut by 2 bases, the J end by 4 bases, with 11 bases between. Germline CDR1 is MDHEN and CDR2 is SYDVKM. CDR3 length: 14 amino acids. The CDR3 reads CASSLVDRSYGYTF. DNA for the CDR3: TGTGCCAGCAGTTTAGTCGACAGGTCCTATGGCTACACCTTC.

The chain joins TRBV4-3 to TRBJ2-7; 8 bases match TRBD1. J was trimmed by 1 base and V by 3 bases; bases with no gene match: 5. This CDR3 is built from 15 residues. Per germline, CDR1 LGHNA and CDR2 YSLEER. The CDR3 nucleotides are TGCGCCAGCAGCCAGGGCGACAGGGGATCCTACGAGCAGTACTTC. Translation gives CASSQGDRGSYEQYF.

In its sample, this clone was seen a few times. The V call is TRBV28, the J call TRBJ2-7; D is perhaps TRBD2 (7 bases). Per germline, CDR1 MDHEN and CDR2 SYDVKM. Trimming took 5 bases from V and 0 from J, leaving 17 bases between them. The CDR3 loop spans 16 amino acids. DNA for the CDR3: TGTGCCAGCAGTCGCACAAGGGGGGGGAGCTCCTACGAGCAGTACTTC. It translates to CASSRTRGGSSYEQYF.

This chain uses TRBV7-2 with TRBJ2-5; 11 bases line up with TRBD2. Per germline, CDR1 SGHTA and CDR2 FQGNSA. This CDR3 is built from 15 residues. The V and J ends lost 4 bases and 4 bases, in that order; junction bases with no gene match: 5. CDR3 region: CASSYLAGGGETQYF. The CDR3 DNA reads TGTGCCAGCAGCTATCTAGCGGGAGGAGGAGAGACCCAGTACTTC.

This chain links TRBV7-2 with TRBJ2-7; the D call may be TRBD1 or TRBD2 (6 bases each). The CDR3 totals 14 residues. With 3 bases removed from V and 0 bases from J, the gap between germline ends came to 9 bases. Germline lookup yields CDR1 SGHTA and CDR2 FQGNSA. The CDR3 nucleotides are TGTGCCAGCAGCTTTACGGGGGCCTCCTACGAGCAGTACTTC. This codes for CASSFTGASYEQYF.

The chain uses TRBV6-1 and TRBJ1-5; D gene ambiguous. The CDR3 has 14 amino acids. V lost 4 bases, J lost 5 bases, and 12 bases lay in between. CDR1 and CDR2 from the germline V gene are MNHNS and SASEGT. The CDR3 protein is CASSAFGSHQPQHF. Written as DNA, the CDR3 is TGTGCCAGCAGTGCCTTCGGGTCTCATCAGCCCCAGCATTTT.

The V and J genes are TRBV4-1 and TRBJ2-2; TRBD2 matches 7 bases. Looked up from germline, CDR1 is MGHRA and CDR2 is YSYEKL. J lost 7 bases, V lost 8 bases, and 10 bases had no gene match. CDR3 size: 14 residues. CDR3 coding DNA: TGCGCCAGCGCCCAGGGAGGCGGGGGCGGGGAGCTGTTTTTT. Encoded protein: CASAQGGGGGELFF.

This chain's CDR3 is CASSYNARTDTQYF. CDR3 DNA sequence: TGTGCCAGCAGTTATAACGCCCGCACAGATACGCAGTATTTT. The chain has TRBV6-5 and TRBJ2-3; D unclear. This CDR3 is built from 14 residues. V lost 3 bases and J 1 base, leaving 8 bases between the germline ends. Germline CDR1 MNHEY, CDR2 SVGAGI.

The V and J genes are TRBV5-2 and TRBJ2-5; the D call TRBD2 from the table was never checked on the DNA. TRBV5-2 is shown as a pseudogene. The CDR3 runs to 13 residues. The CDR3 DNA reads TGCGCCAGCAGCCCTCGGGGTGCAGAGACCCAGTACTTC. This encodes CASSPRGAETQYF.

The genes are TRBV28 and TRBJ2-5; 11 bases align to TRBD2. The germline gives CDR1 MDHEN, CDR2 SYDVKM. This CDR3 comprises 17 residues. Written as DNA, the CDR3 is TGTTTCAAAGTGATGCTAGCGGGAGGAACAATCCAAGAGACCCAGTACTTC. Translated: CFKVMLAGGTIQETQYF.